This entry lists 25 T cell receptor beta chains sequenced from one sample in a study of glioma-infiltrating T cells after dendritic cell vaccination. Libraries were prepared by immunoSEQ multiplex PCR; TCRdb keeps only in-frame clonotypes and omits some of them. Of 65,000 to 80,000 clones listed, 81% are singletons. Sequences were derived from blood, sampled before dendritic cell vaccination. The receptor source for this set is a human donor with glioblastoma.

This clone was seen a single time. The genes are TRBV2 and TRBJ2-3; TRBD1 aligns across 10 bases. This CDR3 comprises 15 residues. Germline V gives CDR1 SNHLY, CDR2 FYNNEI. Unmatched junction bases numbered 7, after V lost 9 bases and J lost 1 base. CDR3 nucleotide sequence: TGTGCCAGTCGGACCGGGACAGGGGGCACAGATACGCAGTATTTT. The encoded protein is CASRTGTGGTDTQYF.

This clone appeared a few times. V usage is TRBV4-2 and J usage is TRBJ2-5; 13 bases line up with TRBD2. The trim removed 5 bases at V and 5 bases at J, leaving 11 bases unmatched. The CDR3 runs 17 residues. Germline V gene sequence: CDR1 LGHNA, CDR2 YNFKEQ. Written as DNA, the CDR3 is TGTGCCAGCAGCTCCCGCGGACTAGCGGGGGAAAGGGAGACCCAGTACTTC. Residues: CASSSRGLAGERETQYF.

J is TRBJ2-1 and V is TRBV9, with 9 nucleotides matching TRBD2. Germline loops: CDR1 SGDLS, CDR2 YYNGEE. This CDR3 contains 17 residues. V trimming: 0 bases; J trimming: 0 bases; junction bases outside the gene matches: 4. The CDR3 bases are TGTGCCAGCAGCGTAGCCGGGACTAGCCTCTCCTACAATGAGCAGTTCTTC. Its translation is CASSVAGTSLSYNEQFF.

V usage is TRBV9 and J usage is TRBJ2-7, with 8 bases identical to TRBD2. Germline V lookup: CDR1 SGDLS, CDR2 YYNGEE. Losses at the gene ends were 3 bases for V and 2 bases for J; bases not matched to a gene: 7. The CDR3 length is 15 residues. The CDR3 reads CASSAGLGNTYEQYF. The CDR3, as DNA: TGTGCCAGCAGCGCGGGACTAGGAAACACCTACGAGCAGTACTTC. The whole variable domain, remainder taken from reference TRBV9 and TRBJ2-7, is DSGVTQTPKHLITATGQRVTLRCSPRSGDLSVYWYQQSLDQGLQFLIQYYNGEERAKGNILERFSAQQFPDLHSELNLSSLELGDSALYFCASSAGLGNTYEQYFGPGTRLTVT.

This CDR3 is CASSLKAGSTDTQYF. CDR3 bases: TGTGCCAGCAGCTTAAAGGCAGGAAGCACAGATACGCAGTATTTT. The chain is built from TRBV7-3 and TRBJ2-3; no reliable D call. V lost 1 base to trimming and J lost 0 bases, with 8 bases between them. The length of the CDR3 is 15 residues. Germline loops: CDR1 SGHTA, CDR2 FQGTGA.

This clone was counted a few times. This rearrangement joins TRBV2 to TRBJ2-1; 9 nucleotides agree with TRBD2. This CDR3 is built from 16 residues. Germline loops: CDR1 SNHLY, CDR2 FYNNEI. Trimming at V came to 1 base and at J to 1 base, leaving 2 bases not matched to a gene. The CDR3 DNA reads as TGTGCCAGCAGTGAAGAGGCGGGGGGGTCCTACAATGAGCAGTTCTTC. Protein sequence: CASSEEAGGSYNEQFF. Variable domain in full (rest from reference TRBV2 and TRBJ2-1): EPEVTQTPSHQVTQMGQEVILRCVPISNHLYFYWYRQILGQKVEFLVSFYNNEISEKSEIFDDQFSVERPDGSNFTLKIRSTKLEDSAMYFCASSEEAGGSYNEQFFGPGTRLTVL.

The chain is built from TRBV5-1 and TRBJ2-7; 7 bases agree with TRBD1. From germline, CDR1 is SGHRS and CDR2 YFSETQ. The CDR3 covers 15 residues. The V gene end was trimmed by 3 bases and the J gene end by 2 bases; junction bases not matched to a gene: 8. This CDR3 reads CASSSMPTGTYEQYF. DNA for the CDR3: TGCGCCAGCAGCTCAATGCCGACAGGGACCTACGAGCAGTACTTC.

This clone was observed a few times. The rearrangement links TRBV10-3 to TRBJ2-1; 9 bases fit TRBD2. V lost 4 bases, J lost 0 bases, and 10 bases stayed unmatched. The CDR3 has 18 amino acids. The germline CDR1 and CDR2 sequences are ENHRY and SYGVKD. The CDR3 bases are TGTGCCATCAGTGGAGTAGCGGGGGAAACCTCCTCCTACAATGAGCAGTTCTTC. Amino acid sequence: CAISGVAGETSSYNEQFF.

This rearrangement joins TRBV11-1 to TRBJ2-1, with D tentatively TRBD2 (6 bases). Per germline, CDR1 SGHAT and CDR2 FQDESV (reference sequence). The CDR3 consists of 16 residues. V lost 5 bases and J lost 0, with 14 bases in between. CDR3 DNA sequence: TGTGCCAGCAGCCGAGGGCGGGGTAGCTCCTACAATGAGCAGTTCTTC. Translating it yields CASSRGRGSSYNEQFF.

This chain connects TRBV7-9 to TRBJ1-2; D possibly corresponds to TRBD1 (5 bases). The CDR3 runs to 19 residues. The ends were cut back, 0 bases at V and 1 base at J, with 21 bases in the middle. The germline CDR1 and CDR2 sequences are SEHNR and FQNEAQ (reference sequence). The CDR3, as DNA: TGTGCCAGCAGCTTAGCATTTTCAGGGCCTCCGGCGAATAACTATGGCTACACCTTC. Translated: CASSLAFSGPPANNYGYTF.

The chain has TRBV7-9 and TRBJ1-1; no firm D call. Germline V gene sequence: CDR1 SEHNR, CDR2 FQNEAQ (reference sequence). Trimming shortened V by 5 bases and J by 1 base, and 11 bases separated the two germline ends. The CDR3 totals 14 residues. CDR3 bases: TGTGCCAGCAGCCAGGACTCGAGGAACACTGAAGCTTTCTTT. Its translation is CASSQDSRNTEAFF.

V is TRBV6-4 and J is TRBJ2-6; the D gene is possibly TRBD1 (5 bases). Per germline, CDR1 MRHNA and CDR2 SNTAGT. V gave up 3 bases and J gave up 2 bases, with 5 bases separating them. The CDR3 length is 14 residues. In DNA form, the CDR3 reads TGTGCCAGCAGTGAAGGGGCTGGGGCCAACGTCCTGACTTTC. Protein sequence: CASSEGAGANVLTF.

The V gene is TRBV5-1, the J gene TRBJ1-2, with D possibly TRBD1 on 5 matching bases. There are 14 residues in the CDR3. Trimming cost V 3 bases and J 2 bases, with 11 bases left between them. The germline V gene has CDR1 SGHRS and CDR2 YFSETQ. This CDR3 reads CASSSAQGNYGYTF. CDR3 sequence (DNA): TGCGCCAGCAGCTCAGCCCAGGGAAACTATGGCTACACCTTC.

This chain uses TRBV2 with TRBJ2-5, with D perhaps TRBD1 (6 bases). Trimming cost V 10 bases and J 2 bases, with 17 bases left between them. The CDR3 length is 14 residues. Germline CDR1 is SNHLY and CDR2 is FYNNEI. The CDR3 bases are TGTGCCACTCACGGTGGGGGACAACAAGAGACCCAGTACTTC. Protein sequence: CATHGGGQQETQYF.

The CDR3 sequence: CASSLVWGTGDWGSYEQYF. CDR3 sequence (DNA): TGTGCCAGCAGCTTGGTGTGGGGGACAGGGGATTGGGGCTCCTACGAGCAGTACTTC. The chain carries TRBV7-8 and TRBJ2-7, with TRBD1 identical over 10 bases. The CDR3 covers 19 residues. Germline loops: CDR1 SGHVS, CDR2 FQNEAQ. Trimming took 3 bases from V and 0 from J; bases not matched to a gene: 14.

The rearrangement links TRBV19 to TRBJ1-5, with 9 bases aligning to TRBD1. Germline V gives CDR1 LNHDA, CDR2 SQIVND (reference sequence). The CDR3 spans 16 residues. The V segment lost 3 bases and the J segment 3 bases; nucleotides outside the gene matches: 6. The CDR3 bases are TGTGCCAGTAGTATTAAACAGGGGGCCATCAATCAGCCCCAGCATTTT. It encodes CASSIKQGAINQPQHF. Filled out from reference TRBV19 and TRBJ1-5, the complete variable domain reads DGGITQSPKYLFRKEGQNVTLSCEQNLNHDAMYWYRQDPGQGLRLIYYSQIVNDFQKGDIAEGYSVSREKKESFPLTVTSAQKNPTAFYLCASSIKQGAINQPQHFGDGTRLSIL.

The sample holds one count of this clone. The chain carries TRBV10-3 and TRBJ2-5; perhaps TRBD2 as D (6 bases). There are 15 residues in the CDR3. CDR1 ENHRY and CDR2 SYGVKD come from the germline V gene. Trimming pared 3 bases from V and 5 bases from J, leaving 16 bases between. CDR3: CAISDMREGGETQYF. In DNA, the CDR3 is TGTGCCATCAGTGATATGAGGGAAGGAGGGGAGACCCAGTACTTC.

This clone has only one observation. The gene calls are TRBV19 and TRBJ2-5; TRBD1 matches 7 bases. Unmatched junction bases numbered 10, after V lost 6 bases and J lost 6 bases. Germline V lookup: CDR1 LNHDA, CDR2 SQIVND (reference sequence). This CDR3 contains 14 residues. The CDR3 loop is CASRETGSGKTQYF. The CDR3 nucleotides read TGTGCCAGTAGGGAGACAGGGAGCGGCAAGACCCAGTACTTC.

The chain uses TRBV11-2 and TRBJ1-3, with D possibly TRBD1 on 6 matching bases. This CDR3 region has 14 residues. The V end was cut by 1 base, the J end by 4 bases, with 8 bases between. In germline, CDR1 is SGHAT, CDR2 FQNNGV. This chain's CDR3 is CASSLAGAGNTIYF. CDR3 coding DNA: TGTGCCAGCAGCTTAGCAGGGGCGGGAAACACCATATATTTT.

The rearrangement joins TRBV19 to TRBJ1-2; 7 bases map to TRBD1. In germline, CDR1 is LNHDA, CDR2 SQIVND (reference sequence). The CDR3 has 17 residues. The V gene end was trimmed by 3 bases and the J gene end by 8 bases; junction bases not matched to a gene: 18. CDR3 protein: CASSIAPLNSGQNGYTF. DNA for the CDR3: TGTGCCAGTAGTATCGCTCCCCTTAACTCGGGACAGAACGGCTACACCTTC.

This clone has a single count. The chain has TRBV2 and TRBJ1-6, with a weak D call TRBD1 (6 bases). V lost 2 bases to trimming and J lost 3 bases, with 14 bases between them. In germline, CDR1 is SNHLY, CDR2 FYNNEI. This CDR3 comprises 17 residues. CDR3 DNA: TGTGCCAGCAGTGAAAGGCTGGGGGCGCACTATAATTCACCCCTCCACTTT. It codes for CASSERLGAHYNSPLHF.

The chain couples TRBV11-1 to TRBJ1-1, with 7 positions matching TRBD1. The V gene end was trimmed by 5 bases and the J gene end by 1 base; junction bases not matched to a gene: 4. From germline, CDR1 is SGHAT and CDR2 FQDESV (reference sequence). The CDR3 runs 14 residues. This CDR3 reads CASSTRTGNTEAFF. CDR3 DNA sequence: TGTGCCAGCAGCACAAGGACAGGGAACACTGAAGCTTTCTTT.

The CDR3 region has the DNA TGTGCCAGTAGTATTCAGGGGGGATTGAACACTGAAGCTTTCTTT. This gives the protein CASSIQGGLNTEAFF. V gene TRBV19 combines with J gene TRBJ1-1; 7 bases agree with TRBD1. From germline, CDR1 is LNHDA and CDR2 SQIVND (reference sequence). The CDR3 has 15 residues. V lost 3 bases, J lost 0 bases, and 4 bases stayed unmatched.

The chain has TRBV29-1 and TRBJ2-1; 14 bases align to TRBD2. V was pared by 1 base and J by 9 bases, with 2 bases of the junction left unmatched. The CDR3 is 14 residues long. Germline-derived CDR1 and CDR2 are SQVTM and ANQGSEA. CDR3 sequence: CSVEGGLAGAEQFF. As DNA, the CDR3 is TGCAGCGTTGAAGGGGGACTAGCGGGGGCTGAGCAGTTCTTC.

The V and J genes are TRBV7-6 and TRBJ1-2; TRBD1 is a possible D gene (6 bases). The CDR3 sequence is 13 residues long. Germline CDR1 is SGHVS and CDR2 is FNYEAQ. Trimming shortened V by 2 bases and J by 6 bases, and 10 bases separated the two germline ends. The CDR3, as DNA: TGTGCCAGCAGCTTACTAACAGGGAATGGCTACACCTTC. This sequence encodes CASSLLTGNGYTF.